This TCR beta chain comes out of a study of T cells after yellow fever vaccination. Study in general: Each low-cell-number fraction was prepared by means of SMART-Seq v4 Ultra Low Input. General study findings and limits: The appearance of a small share of clonotypes in both CD4 and CD8 compartments was observed. Reappearing after the booster were most of the clones from primary vaccination (roughly 95% CD4, 75% to 90% CD8).

For TCR, cDNA came from 5'RACE template switching, which added a universal primer site and UMIs. TCRdb called the 5' RACE reads again in MiXCR, with one record for every CDR3 protein. The repertoire has some 320,000 distinct CDR3 sequences, 8% to 10% of them found once; the top ten carry 15% to 20%. CDR3 length: 15 residues. V lost 3 bases and J 1 base, leaving 10 bases between the germline ends. CDR1 SEHNR and CDR2 FQNEAQ come from the germline V gene (reference sequence). The table lists this clonotype with many counts. Its antigen is unidentified. Specimen: PBMCs, collected on the day of the first yellow fever vaccination. This receptor was obtained from a man aged 18 to 29 who received the YFV17D yellow fever vaccine. The rearrangement joins TRBV7-9 to TRBJ2-4; no firm D call. The CDR3 DNA reads TGTGCCAGCAGCTTTTCGAGGTGGGCCAAAAACATTCAGTACTTC. This codes for CASSFSRWAKNIQYF. Filled out from reference TRBV7-9 and TRBJ2-4, the complete variable domain reads DTGVSQNPRHKITKRGQNVTFRCDPISEHNRLYWYRQTLGQGPEFLTYFQNEAQLEKSRLLSDRFSAERPKGSFSTLEIQRTEQGDSAMYLCASSFSRWAKNIQYFGAGTRLSVL.